These 22 T cell receptor beta chains were all obtained from the same sample, sequenced in a study of metastatic and nonmetastatic thyroid tumors (dated by TCRdb to about 2020). No treatment had been received by any patient before thyroid surgery. Libraries were built with PCR. The run used an Illumina HiSeq 4000. In TCRdb, the public reads were trimmed at Q25 with fastp and aligned with MiXCR, with productive beta chains retained. This sample is represented by 75,000 to 100,000 clones; about 13% of them were singletons. Around 10% of the sample is taken by the ten largest. Sample: blood. These TCRs come from a female donor with papillary thyroid cancer or a benign thyroid nodule (not recorded which). Some clones in this sample may be carry-over from other donors' samples.

There are a few counts of this clone. Given a much more abundant clone one base away, this may be a read error. CDR3 nucleotide sequence: TGTGCCAGCAGCCCCGGAGCGGCCTGGACAGGTGACAATGAGCAGTTCTTC. Amino acids: CASSPGAAWTGDNEQFF. This sequence joins TRBV11-1 and TRBJ2-1; 7 bases are a match to TRBD1. With 5 bases clipped from V and 5 bases from J, the junction kept 15 bases outside the gene matches. Germline CDR1 is SGHAT and CDR2 is FQDESV (reference sequence). The CDR3 covers 17 residues.

This clone was picked up a small number of times. This could be a read error, since a much larger clone is one nucleotide away. V usage is TRBV5-1 and J usage is TRBJ2-5; D uncertain. Germline CDR1 reads SGHRS; CDR2 reads YFSETQ. The CDR3 is made up of 17 amino acids. V shed 0 bases and J shed 0 bases, with 15 bases lying between them. The CDR3, as DNA: TGCGCCAGCAGCTTGGCAGTAGGACGTATCTACCAAGAGACCCAGTACTTC. It codes for CASSLAVGRIYQETQYF.

The chain links TRBV6-1 to TRBJ2-2, with TRBD2 as a possible D gene (7 bases). The CDR3 loop spans 15 amino acids. The V gene's germline CDR1 is MNHNS and CDR2 SASEGT. The V end lost 11 bases, the J end lost 2 bases, and 18 bases lay between the germline ends. The chain's CDR3 is CAWGGPSGNTGELFF. CDR3 sequence (DNA): TGTGCCTGGGGGGGCCCTAGCGGAAACACCGGGGAGCTGTTTTTT.

This chain links TRBV6-2 or TRBV6-3 with TRBJ2-1, with D possibly TRBD2 on 5 matching bases. CDR1 and CDR2 from the germline V gene are MNHEY and SVGEGT. This CDR3 spans 15 amino acids. Trimming took off 2 bases at V and 0 bases at J, with 8 bases between the two ends. CDR3 in amino acids: CASSYTGISYNEQFF. CDR3 nucleotides: TGTGCCAGCAGTTACACGGGAATCTCCTACAATGAGCAGTTCTTC.

A note on this clone: A much larger clone differs from this one at a single base, so this may be a read error. The J gene is TRBJ2-5, the V gene TRBV30; TRBD1 matches 7 bases. V shed 0 bases, J shed 2 bases, and the junction held 6 bases outside the gene matches. The CDR3 sequence is 15 residues long. The germline V gene has CDR1 GTSNPN and CDR2 SVGIG (reference sequence). CDR3: CAWSVGQGVQETQYF. The DNA of the CDR3 is TGTGCCTGGAGTGTAGGTCAGGGGGTGCAAGAGACCCAGTACTTC.

CDR3 coding DNA: TGTGCCAGCAGGTGGGACAGGGGGGACTATGGCTACACCTTC. This codes for CASRWDRGDYGYTF. The rearrangement uses TRBV28 and TRBJ1-2; 11 bases fit TRBD1. From germline, CDR1 is MDHEN and CDR2 SYDVKM. After removal of 6 bases from V and 3 bases from J, the junction contained 3 bases not matched to a gene. The CDR3 has 14 residues.

This chain connects TRBV28 to TRBJ2-7; D not resolved. Germline V gives CDR1 MDHEN, CDR2 SYDVKM. CDR3 length: 15 amino acids. The V gene lost 2 bases and the J gene lost 9 bases, with 20 bases spanning the gap. CDR3 loop: CASSLRAGSLGGQYF. The CDR3 DNA reads as TGTGCCAGCAGTTTAAGGGCCGGCAGTTTGGGCGGGCAGTACTTC.

This clone was found many times. V usage is TRBV2 and J usage is TRBJ1-2; no clear D gene. This CDR3 has 13 amino acids. Between the trimmed V and J ends, which lost 3 bases and 3 bases, there was a span of 8 bases. Germline V gives CDR1 SNHLY, CDR2 FYNNEI. CDR3 nucleotides: TGTGCCAGCAGTGATGAGACCGACTATGGCTACACCTTC. It translates to CASSDETDYGYTF.

This clone was counted many times. The rearrangement joins TRBV14 to TRBJ2-7; TRBD1 matches 9 bases. The CDR3 covers 15 residues. The junction had 3 bases not matched to a gene; V was cut back by 1 base and J by 2 bases. Germline V gene data show CDR1 as SGHDN and CDR2 as FVKESK. The CDR3 DNA follows: TGTGCCAGCAGCCAAGGGGACAGGGTAACCTACGAGCAGTACTTC. It encodes CASSQGDRVTYEQYF.

Comments on this clone: One junction end does not reproduce the germline sequence, and a read error may be involved. The J gene is TRBJ1-3, the V gene TRBV5-1; D not resolved. Germline V gene sequence: CDR1 SGHRS, CDR2 YFSETQ. The CDR3 runs to 17 residues. The DNA for the CDR3 is TGCGCCAGCAGCTTTGGTCAGGCCACCAGCTCTGTAAACACCATATATTTT. It specifies CASSFGQATSSVNTIYF.

This clone was seen many times. The chain combines TRBV3-1 with TRBJ1-1, with 8 bases that match TRBD1. J gave up 1 base and V 10 bases, and 5 bases lay outside the gene matches. In germline, CDR1 is LGHDT, CDR2 YNNKEL (reference sequence). The CDR3 totals 13 residues. CDR3 sequence (DNA): TGTGCCACTGACAGGGGTGGGAACACTGAAGCTTTCTTT. Translating it yields CATDRGGNTEAFF.

Ten or more counts support this clone. The chain uses TRBV28 and TRBJ2-7; D call uncertain. The CDR3 runs 14 residues. The V and J ends lost 6 bases and 4 bases respectively, with 16 bases between them. Germline V CDR1 and CDR2: MDHEN, SYDVKM. CDR3 residues: CASRPTGVSYEQYF. In DNA, the CDR3 is TGTGCCAGCAGACCTACTGGGGTCTCATACGAGCAGTACTTC.

This clone is judged medium-sized (0.01 to 0.1%). The chain couples TRBV6-5 to TRBJ1-6; D gene uncertain. V lost 3 bases to trimming and J lost 0 bases, with 12 bases between them. Germline V gene lookup returns CDR1 MNHEY and CDR2 SVGAGI. The CDR3 extends over 17 amino acids. The CDR3 spells CASSYRQESSYNSPLHF. In DNA, the CDR3 is TGTGCCAGCAGTTATCGTCAGGAAAGCTCCTATAATTCACCCCTCCACTTT.

This clone came up a few times. This chain joins TRBV6-1 and TRBJ2-5; D unclear. V was pared by 7 bases and J by 0 bases, with 12 bases between. CDR1 is MNHNS and CDR2 is SASEGT in the germline V gene. The CDR3 spans 14 residues. In nucleotides, the CDR3 is TGTGCCAGCAACGGGCGGCTGGACCAAGAGACCCAGTACTTC. Residues: CASNGRLDQETQYF.

This chain links TRBV30 with TRBJ2-3; 9 bases match TRBD1. The trim removed 4 bases at V and 7 bases at J, leaving 3 bases unmatched. The CDR3 covers 12 residues. Germline V gene lookup returns CDR1 GTSNPN and CDR2 SVGIG (reference sequence). The CDR3, as DNA: TGTGCCTGGACGGGACAGGGCTATACGCAGTATTTT. It codes for CAWTGQGYTQYF.

This clone was recorded many times. CDR3 amino acids: CASSVDGYYEQYF. The CDR3 DNA reads as TGTGCCAGCAGCGTAGACGGGTACTACGAGCAGTACTTC. The chain has TRBV5-5 and TRBJ2-7; D is undetermined. The germline V and J ends were trimmed by 4 bases and 3 bases, with 11 bases remaining between them. Germline values: CDR1 SGHKS, CDR2 YYEKEE (reference sequence). CDR3 length: 13 residues.

The rearrangement links TRBV5-1 to TRBJ2-7; 7 bases align to TRBD1. Germline values: CDR1 SGHRS, CDR2 YFSETQ. This CDR3 region has 14 residues. The V gene end was trimmed by 1 base and the J gene end by 6 bases; junction bases not matched to a gene: 7. This chain's CDR3 is CASSLPGGPSEQYF. The DNA of the CDR3 is TGCGCCAGCAGCTTGCCAGGGGGACCCTCCGAGCAGTACTTC.

The sample holds many counts of this clone. The V call is TRBV7-9, the J call TRBJ2-5; 13 nucleotides match TRBD2. CDR1 is SEHNR and CDR2 is FQNEAQ in the germline V gene (reference sequence). J lost 2 bases, V lost 3 bases, and 6 bases had no gene match. The CDR3 is 17 residues long. This chain's CDR3 is CASSFAAGLAGQETQYF. The CDR3 DNA is TGTGCCAGCAGCTTCGCCGCGGGACTAGCGGGACAAGAGACCCAGTACTTC.

In this sample, this clone turned up many times. The V and J genes are TRBV5-1 and TRBJ2-1; D is uncertain. CDR1 and CDR2 (germline): SGHRS, YFSETQ. V gave up 0 bases and J gave up 9 bases, with 13 bases separating them. This CDR3 is 14 amino acids long. CDR3 loop: CASSLGPGFVEQFF. The CDR3 bases are TGCGCCAGCAGCTTGGGGCCGGGTTTCGTTGAGCAGTTCTTC.

This clone occurred many times. Other nucleotide sequences in the sample specify the same CDR3. This chain joins TRBV5-1 and TRBJ2-1; D may be TRBD1 (5 bases). The ends were cut back, 0 bases at V and 6 bases at J, with 10 bases in the middle. This CDR3 is built from 14 residues. Germline V gene data show CDR1 as SGHRS and CDR2 as YFSETQ. The CDR3 coding sequence is TGCGCCAGCAGCTTGGCGGAAGGGGTCAATGAGCAGTTCTTC. It is translated as CASSLAEGVNEQFF.

This clone showed up just a few times. Possible read error: a much larger clone is one base away. Additional DNA sequences in this sample encode the identical CDR3. This rearrangement joins TRBV29-1 to TRBJ2-7, with D uncertain. Germline CDR1 SQVTM, CDR2 ANQGSEA. V lost 5 bases, J lost 2 bases, and 10 bases lay in between. The CDR3 sequence is 12 residues long. CDR3 sequence reads: CSVFDGTYEQYF. The CDR3 DNA follows: TGCAGCGTTTTCGATGGAACCTACGAGCAGTACTTC.

This clone was counted a few times. This sequence joins TRBV19 and TRBJ2-1; 9 bases match TRBD2. The length of the CDR3 is 15 residues. The germline gives CDR1 LNHDA, CDR2 SQIVND (reference sequence). The junction had 4 bases not matched to a gene; V was cut back by 6 bases and J by 1 base. The CDR3, as DNA: TGTGCCAGTAGCCCAACTAGCGGGTCCTACAATGAGCAGTTCTTC. Translating gives CASSPTSGSYNEQFF.